The sequence of this T cell receptor beta chain was determined in a study of T cell changes during pregnancy in multiple sclerosis. The method was immunoSEQ multiplex PCR; TCRdb's version includes in-frame clones alone and lacks a portion of them. Seen here are 35,000 to 45,000 clones, roughly 90% observed once, and the top ten hold approximately 0.44%. The material was CD4+ T cells from peripheral blood mononuclear cells, obtained in the third trimester of pregnancy. This receptor was obtained from a female donor with multiple sclerosis, enrolled in a pregnancy study.

CDR3 sequence (DNA): TGTGCCAGCAGCATGGGACTAGCGGGAGGGACGAGGAGGAATGAGCAGTTCTTC. Translated, it gives CASSMGLAGGTRRNEQFF. The V gene is TRBV5-8, the J gene TRBJ2-1, with 16 bases lining up with TRBD2. The CDR3 runs 18 residues. Germline V gene data show CDR1 as SGHTS and CDR2 as YDEGEE. Unmatched junction bases numbered 11, after V lost 4 bases and J lost 7 bases.